The 16 T cell receptor beta chains presented below share a single source sample, sequenced in a study of T-cell reconstitution after alpha-beta-depleted transplantation in children. Unique molecular identifiers tagged the TCRbeta library. TCRdb reanalysed the PCR reads using MiXCR and keeps one entry per CDR3 protein. Among 500,000 to 600,000 distinct CDR3 sequences listed, over 20% were seen once. The starting material was PBMCs, obtained before TCRalphabeta/CD19-depleted stem cell transplant. Receptors originate from a boy in the first two years of life with Wiskott-Aldrich syndrome, due to receive a stem cell transplant.

The chain carries TRBV4-2 and TRBJ2-5; the D is unclear. CDR1 and CDR2 (germline): LGHNA, YNFKEQ. V was shortened by 0 bases and J by 0 bases, with 11 bases between the two germline ends. The CDR3 runs 16 residues. The CDR3 DNA reads TGTGCCAGCAGCCAAGATTTTCGGGCGGACCAAGAGACCCAGTACTTC. Translation gives CASSQDFRADQETQYF.

About this clonotype: The junction does not match germline at one end; this may be a read error. CDR3 sequence reads: CASSQGSARSSYEQYF. The CDR3 nucleotides are TGCGCCAGCAGTCAAGGCTCGGCTCGGAGCTCCTACGAGCAGTACTTC. This chain links TRBV4-1 with TRBJ2-7; D is ambiguous. Germline lookup yields CDR1 MGHRA and CDR2 YSYEKL. This CDR3 is 16 amino acids long.

CDR3 region: CSAVKAGTYNEQFF. For the CDR3, the DNA is TGCAGTGCGGTTAAGGCAGGGACTTACAATGAGCAGTTCTTC. V and J are TRBV20-1 and TRBJ2-1; maybe TRBD2 (6 bases). The CDR3 is 14 amino acids. Trimming cost V 6 bases and J 4 bases, with 16 bases left between them. In germline, CDR1 is DFQATT, CDR2 SNEGSKA (reference sequence).

A few counts support this clonotype. The chain has TRBV7-8 and TRBJ1-1; D remains unclear. The CDR3 covers 15 residues. In germline, CDR1 is SGHVS, CDR2 FQNEAQ. Deletions cut 2 bases from V and 8 bases from J, with 18 bases between. CDR3 in DNA: TGTGCCAGCAGCTTATTATCGGGAGCCCCGTCCGAAGCTTTCTTT. It specifies CASSLLSGAPSEAFF.

This chain connects TRBV6-1 to TRBJ1-4; D is undetermined. The V gene lost 3 bases and the J gene lost 6 bases, with 11 bases spanning the gap. The CDR3 has 14 residues. Germline CDR1 MNHNS, CDR2 SASEGT. CDR3 sequence: CASSDTVGDEKLFF. CDR3 DNA sequence: TGTGCCAGCAGTGATACGGTCGGGGATGAAAAACTGTTTTTT.

This clonotype showed up just once. The V and J genes are TRBV2 and TRBJ1-2; D perhaps matches TRBD1 (5 bases). Germline CDR1 is SNHLY and CDR2 is FYNNEI. Trimming pared 2 bases from V and 2 bases from J, leaving 12 bases between. The CDR3 totals 15 residues. The CDR3 region has the DNA TGTGCCAGCAGTGAAACCAGGGACCCCAACTATGGCTACACCTTC. Amino acids: CASSETRDPNYGYTF.

This clonotype appeared many times. The chain joins TRBV20-1 to TRBJ2-7; D not resolved. Trimming cost V 5 bases and J 2 bases, with 13 bases left between them. Germline assignment: CDR1 DFQATT and CDR2 SNEGSKA (reference sequence). The CDR3 is made up of 13 amino acids. The CDR3 here is CSAHRKTTYEQYF. CDR3 DNA: TGCAGTGCTCATAGGAAAACCACCTACGAGCAGTACTTC.

In its sample, this clonotype was seen many times. This chain links TRBV7-9 with TRBJ2-1; D is possibly TRBD1 or TRBD2 (5 bases each). Germline-derived CDR1 and CDR2 are SEHNR and FQNEAQ (reference sequence). The CDR3 is 14 amino acids. The V end lost 5 bases, the J end lost 6 bases, and 14 bases lay between the germline ends. CDR3 nucleotide sequence: TGTGCCAGCAGCCCGGGTCGGGGCTCCAATGAGCAGTTCTTC. Translation: CASSPGRGSNEQFF.

V gene TRBV7-2 combines with J gene TRBJ2-1; 7 bases are shared with TRBD2. J gave up 9 bases and V 0 bases, and 8 bases lay outside the gene matches. The CDR3 has 15 amino acids. CDR1 SGHTA and CDR2 FQGNSA come from the germline V gene. The DNA of the CDR3 is TGTGCCAGCAGCTTAGCGTTCCTAGCGGTCGTTGAGCAGTTCTTC. It yields the protein CASSLAFLAVVEQFF.

The chain joins TRBV30 to TRBJ2-1; D gene unclear. The CDR3 sequence is 14 residues long. V lost 4 bases, J lost 4 bases, and 14 bases lay in between. Looked up from germline, CDR1 is GTSNPN and CDR2 is SVGIG (reference sequence). Written as DNA, the CDR3 is TGTGCCTGGAACGGTAGGGCACGTTACAATGAGCAGTTCTTC. This gives the protein CAWNGRARYNEQFF.

This rearrangement joins TRBV27 to TRBJ2-3; 9 bases fit TRBD2. In germline, CDR1 is MNHEY, CDR2 SMNVEV (reference sequence). This CDR3 spans 16 amino acids. V lost 8 bases to trimming and J lost 2 bases; unmatched junction nucleotides: 11. CDR3 residues: CASAKTGTSFTDTQYF. In DNA form, the CDR3 reads TGTGCCAGCGCCAAGACCGGGACTAGCTTCACAGATACGCAGTATTTT.

A few counts support this clonotype. J is TRBJ2-2 and V is TRBV6-1, with 10 bases fitting TRBD2. Germline CDR1 and CDR2: MNHNS and SASEGT. The CDR3 has 18 amino acids. V shed 6 bases and J 7 bases; nucleotides not matched to a gene: 17. In DNA, the CDR3 is TGTGCCAGCAGGGGCCAACTAGCGGGACCTTCCAGGGTCGGGGAGCTGTTTTTT. Its translation: CASRGQLAGPSRVGELFF.

This chain connects TRBV11-2 to TRBJ2-7; a weak D match, TRBD2 (6 bases). Trimming cost V 5 bases and J 4 bases, with 15 bases left between them. Germline V gene data show CDR1 as SGHAT and CDR2 as FQNNGV. CDR3 length: 14 amino acids. Written as DNA, the CDR3 is TGTGCCAGCAGCAACGGGACTGGAAGATACGAGCAGTACTTC. Encoded protein: CASSNGTGRYEQYF.

The V and J genes are TRBV9 and TRBJ1-6; TRBD1 is a possible D gene (6 bases). This CDR3 region has 15 residues. Trimming removed 0 bases at V and 5 bases at J, with 9 bases between. Germline V CDR1 and CDR2: SGDLS, YYNGEE. For the CDR3, the DNA is TGTGCCAGCAGCGTAGAGGACAGTCATAATTCACCCCTCCACTTT. It specifies CASSVEDSHNSPLHF.

The chain carries TRBV3-1 and TRBJ2-7; D is possibly TRBD2 (6 bases). This CDR3 is 13 amino acids long. Germline CDR1 is LGHDT and CDR2 is YNNKEL (reference sequence). The V and J ends lost 3 bases and 3 bases respectively, with 9 bases between them. The DNA for the CDR3 is TGTGCCAGCAGCCACGCGGGGATCTACGAGCAGTACTTC. It yields the protein CASSHAGIYEQYF.

This clonotype has just a few counts. J is TRBJ2-1 and V is TRBV14; a possible D gene is TRBD2 (6 bases). CDR1 is SGHDN and CDR2 is FVKESK in the germline V gene. This CDR3 is 15 amino acids long. V shed 0 bases and J shed 4 bases, with 10 bases lying between them. CDR3 in amino acids: CASSQEEGGYNEQFF. CDR3 nucleotides: TGTGCCAGCAGCCAAGAGGAGGGAGGTTACAATGAGCAGTTCTTC.